Listed below are T cell receptor beta chains from one sample, sequenced in a study of T cell repertoires in cytomegalovirus infection. These receptors have no identified antigens. Each CDR3 protein gets one entry after TCRdb re-called the reads with MiXCR. Of more than 95,000 distinct CDR3 sequences listed, around 32% are singletons. The sequencing used CD8+ T cells from cultured PBMCs, collected from culture after CMV antigen stimulation. The receptors here all came from a human donor in good health (CMV status not recorded). Some clones in this sample may be carry-over from other donors' samples. The CDR3 runs from the conserved cysteine through the conserved F or W. Size is omitted from some rows. Given values are once, few, many or a class for expanded clones.

>TRBJ2-4|.|TRBV11-2
CASSLAQIAKNIQYF
>TRBJ2-1|few|TRBV9
CASSVAGVSNNEQFF
>TRBJ1-5|few|TRBV10-3
CAISEVTGPGQPQHF
>TRBJ2-2|few|TRBV5-1
CASREGANTGELFF
>TRBJ2-7|few|TRBV27
CASSLTDIGRSYEQYF
>TRBJ1-2|few|TRBV4-3
CASSPFSDSSYYGYTF
>TRBJ2-3|few|TRBV6-1
CASSYGAGGTDTQYF
>TRBJ2-3|.|TRBV28
CASSPGLAGSTDTQYF
>TRBJ1-6|once|TRBV4-1
CASSQETRSYNSPLHF
>TRBJ1-2|.|TRBV4-1
CASSQARTRGREGYTF
>TRBJ1-1|.|TRBV12-3/TRBV12-4
CASSFVGAEAFF
>TRBJ1-5|few|TRBV4-2
CASSQSGYSNQPQHF
>TRBJ2-7|few|TRBV11-2
CASSLRSTGPTYEQYF
>TRBJ2-2|few|TRBV7-2
CASRISGSGELFF
>TRBJ1-1|few|TRBV6-1
CATTEGDLTEAFF
>TRBJ2-1|.|TRBV27
CASSPPGLGFNEQFF
>TRBJ2-1|.|TRBV7-9
CASSFGQTSPRGVYNEQFF
>TRBJ1-2|few|TRBV27
CASSLRLSYGYTF
>TRBJ2-7|.|TRBV2
CASSEDRTRNEQYF
>TRBJ1-3|few|TRBV4-3
CASSQLSGNTIYF
>TRBJ1-2|.|TRBV6-1
CASSDFMGYTF
>TRBJ1-4|.|TRBV13
CASSLGGKTGKLFF
>TRBJ2-4|.|TRBV12-3/TRBV12-4
CASQGVKNIQYF
>TRBJ2-1|few|TRBV10-3
CAISGPDNSLSSYNEQFF
>TRBJ2-3|many|TRBV9
CASSFAGTDTDTQYF
>TRBJ2-5|.|TRBV10-3
CAISPGILAGGGQETQYF
>TRBJ1-1|few|TRBV7-9
CASRDQGDAFF
>TRBJ2-2|few|TRBV4-1
CASSHQDLSLGELFF
>TRBJ2-3|.|TRBV7-6
CASLTGGHPPDTQYF
>TRBJ2-5|few|TRBV19
CASSMWEETQYF
>TRBJ1-4|.|TRBV28
CASSLTVEREKLFF
>TRBJ1-1|many|TRBV11-2
CASSGLTMNTEAFF
>TRBJ2-7|.|TRBV11-2
CASSFGAGTSGEQYF
>TRBJ1-1|.|TRBV6-8
CAISGGENTEAFF
>TRBJ1-2|.|TRBV5-6
CASSLQGTERGYGYTF
>TRBJ2-1|.|TRBV20-1
CSASGASGGVGDEQFF
>TRBJ2-3|many|TRBV29-1
CSGLAASTDTQYF
>TRBJ2-1|few|TRBV5-1
CASSLPGAGNEQFF